One sample yielded the 7 T cell receptor beta chains listed below, sequenced in a study of T cell responses to AZD1222 COVID-19 vaccine. Clones were read by immunoSEQ multiplex PCR, and TCRdb kept only the in-frame ones, dropping some. The profile covers 150,000 or so clones, with less than 95% appearing a single time and about 5.9% taken by the ten largest. The sample here was peripheral blood, taken 28 days after the second AZD1222 dose. The receptor source for this set is an adult who received the AZD1222 COVID-19 vaccine.

This clone was observed once. V usage is TRBV6-5 and J usage is TRBJ1-2; D unresolved. Trimming stripped 2 bases from V and 5 bases from J, with 15 bases between. The germline CDR1 and CDR2 sequences are MNHEY and SVGAGI. The CDR3 sequence is 15 residues long. Here the CDR3 DNA reads TGTGCCAGCAGTTACACCCCGGGGAGGAGTTATGGCTACACCTTC. This gives the protein CASSYTPGRSYGYTF.

This chain joins TRBV4-1 and TRBJ2-1; TRBD2 might be the D (5 bases). Germline V gene data show CDR1 as MGHRA and CDR2 as YSYEKL. V gave up 0 bases and J gave up 0 bases, with 12 bases separating them. This CDR3 has 17 residues. The CDR3 region is CASSQEAESSSYNEQFF. CDR3 coding DNA: TGCGCCAGCAGCCAAGAAGCGGAGTCCAGCTCCTACAATGAGCAGTTCTTC.

The V and J genes are TRBV7-2 and TRBJ2-7, with unresolved D. Trimming stripped 5 bases from V and 5 bases from J, with 28 bases between. Germline V CDR1 and CDR2: SGHTA, FQGNSA. This CDR3 has 18 residues. CDR3 sequence: CASSPEPLTRRLKHEQYF. CDR3 bases: TGTGCCAGCAGCCCAGAACCTCTGACAAGAAGGTTGAAGCACGAGCAGTACTTC. The whole variable domain, filled in from reference TRBV7-2 and TRBJ2-7, reads GAGVSQSPSNKVTEKGKDVELRCDPISGHTALYWYRQSLGQGLEFLIYFQGNSAPDKSGLPSDRFSAERTGGSVSTLTIQRTQQEDSAVYLCASSPEPLTRRLKHEQYFGPGTRLTVT.

V is TRBV6-2 or TRBV6-3 and J is TRBJ2-5; TRBD1 agrees at 8 bases. J lost 4 bases, V lost 0 bases, and 13 bases had no gene match. The CDR3 is 18 residues long. CDR1 is MNHEY and CDR2 is SVGEGT in the germline V gene. For the CDR3, the DNA is TGTGCCAGCAGTTACTCACGCCGGTCAGGGGGCGAGAGAGAGACCCAGTACTTC. Amino acid sequence: CASSYSRRSGGERETQYF.

CDR3 sequence (DNA): TGTGCCAGCAGCTTTAGCGGGGCCCAAGAGACCCAGTACTTC. Protein sequence: CASSFSGAQETQYF. The chain combines TRBV7-2 with TRBJ2-5; TRBD2 matches 8 bases. After removal of 3 bases from V and 1 base from J, the junction contained 1 base not matched to a gene. The CDR3 totals 14 residues. Germline V CDR1 and CDR2: SGHTA, FQGNSA.

In nucleotides, the CDR3 is TGCGCCAGCAGTGAGTCAGGCTCCGGTGGCTACACCTTC. It is translated as CASSESGSGGYTF. The chain is built from TRBV10-1 and TRBJ1-2; D remains unclear. Germline CDR1 WNHNN, CDR2 SYGVQD (reference sequence). This CDR3 contains 13 residues. V was trimmed by 0 bases and J by 7 bases, leaving 9 bases between them.

The chain combines TRBV7-2 with TRBJ2-7; either TRBD1 or TRBD2 may fit D (5 bases each). V lost 3 bases and J lost 1, with 10 bases in between. The CDR3 is 14 amino acids. Germline V gene data show CDR1 as SGHTA and CDR2 as FQGNSA. CDR3 DNA sequence: TGTGCCAGCAGCTTGGCCAGGGAGTCCTACGAGCAGTACTTC. Amino acids: CASSLARESYEQYF.